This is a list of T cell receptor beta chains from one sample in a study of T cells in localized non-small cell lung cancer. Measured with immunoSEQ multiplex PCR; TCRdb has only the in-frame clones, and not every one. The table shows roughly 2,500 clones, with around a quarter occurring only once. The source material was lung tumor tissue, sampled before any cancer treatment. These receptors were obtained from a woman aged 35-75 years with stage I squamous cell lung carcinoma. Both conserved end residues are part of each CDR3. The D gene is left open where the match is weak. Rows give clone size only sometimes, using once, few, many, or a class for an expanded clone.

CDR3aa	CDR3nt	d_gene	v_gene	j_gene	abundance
CASSPGDGIYGYTF	TGCGCCAGCAGCCCCGGTGACGGAATTTATGGCTACACCTTC	-	TRBV5-1	TRBJ1-2	-
CASSGQRGLYEQYF	TGTGCCAGCAGTGGGCAAAGGGGGCTCTACGAGCAGTACTTC	TRBD1	TRBV6-8	TRBJ2-7	-
CASSPGTISYEQYF	TGTGCCAGCAGTCCCGGGACCATCTCCTACGAGCAGTACTTC	-	TRBV11-3	TRBJ2-7	few
CASSISSPEKAFF	TGTGCCAGTAGTATTTCGTCTCCGGAAAAAGCTTTCTTT	-	TRBV19	TRBJ1-1	-
CASSQLTPGLAEAFF	TGTGCCAGCAGCCAATTGACCCCAGGACTCGCTGAAGCTTTCTTT	-	TRBV16	TRBJ1-1	-
CASSPGRGTEKLFF	TGTGCCAGCTCACCGGGCAGGGGGACTGAAAAACTGTTTTTT	TRBD1	TRBV18	TRBJ1-4	-
CASRRGQDQNIQYF	TGTGCCAGCAGACGAGGACAGGACCAAAACATTCAGTACTTC	TRBD1	TRBV6-8	TRBJ2-4	-
CASSYYISGTGELFF	TGTGCCAGCAGCTATTATATTAGCGGGACCGGGGAGCTGTTTTTT	TRBD2	TRBV14	TRBJ2-2	-
CASSIRGIRDAGTFF	TGTGCCAGTAGTATCCGAGGGATACGGGACGCAGGAACTTTCTTT	-	TRBV19	TRBJ1-1	-
CAISPTDGTPLHF	TGTGCCATCTCCCCAACGGATGGAACACCCCTCCACTTT	-	TRBV6-8	TRBJ1-6	-
CASSFRTGLNTEAFF	TGTGCCAGCAGCTTTAGGACAGGCCTGAACACTGAAGCTTTCTTT	TRBD1	TRBV7-6	TRBJ1-1	-
CASRRTGDIRTDTQYF	TGTGCCAGTAGGCGGACAGGGGACATACGCACAGATACGCAGTATTTT	TRBD1	TRBV19	TRBJ2-3	few
CASSYTGLTYEQYF	TGTGCCAGCAGTTACACTGGATTAACCTACGAGCAGTACTTC	-	TRBV6-8	TRBJ2-7	-
CASSLTGANNYGYTF	TGTGCCAGCAGCCTGACAGGGGCCAATAACTATGGCTACACCTTC	TRBD1	TRBV11-3	TRBJ1-2	few
CASSYWADTQYF	TGTGCCAGCAGTTACTGGGCAGATACGCAGTATTTT	-	TRBV6-8	TRBJ2-3	medium-sized
CASSLGLGQRNNEQFF	TGCGCCAGCAGCTTGGGGCTAGGACAGCGAAACAATGAGCAGTTCTTC	-	TRBV5-1	TRBJ2-1	-
CASSTSPGQGSTEAFF	TGTGCCAGCAGCACAAGTCCGGGACAGGGGTCCACTGAAGCTTTCTTT	TRBD1	TRBV9	TRBJ1-1	few
CASSYSSYGYTF	TGTGCCAGCAGTTACTCGAGCTATGGCTACACCTTC	-	TRBV6-8	TRBJ1-2	-
CASRGLAGVGAVDTQYF	TGTGCCAGCCGGGGACTAGCGGGAGTGGGGGCGGTGGATACGCAGTATTTT	TRBD2	TRBV6-8	TRBJ2-3	few
CATSRDNRDGNTIYF	TGTGCCACCAGCAGAGATAACAGGGACGGAAACACCATATATTTT	-	TRBV15	TRBJ1-3	-
CASRRDREPNYGYTF	TGTGCCAGCAGGCGGGACAGGGAACCTAACTATGGCTACACCTTC	TRBD1	TRBV6-8	TRBJ1-2	few
CASSLGSRIDSPLHF	TGTGCCAGCAGCTTAGGTTCACGGATTGATTCACCCCTCCACTTT	-	TRBV11-3	TRBJ1-6	-
CASRTTSTENTEAFF	TGTGCCAGCAGAACCACGTCGACAGAGAACACTGAAGCTTTCTTT	-	TRBV11-3	TRBJ1-1	few
CASSRDRGVGQFF	TGCGCCAGCAGCCGGGACAGGGGTGTTGGGCAGTTCTTC	TRBD1	TRBV23-1	TRBJ2-1	few
CATRTDRGAANEKLFF	TGTGCCACCCGGACGGACAGGGGTGCGGCTAATGAAAAACTGTTTTTT	TRBD1	TRBV6-8	TRBJ1-4	-
CASSLTAGRLTEAFF	TGTGCCAGCAGCTTAACGGCAGGCCGCCTCACTGAAGCTTTCTTT	-	TRBV11-3	TRBJ1-1	-
CASSYSMTGGPNYGYTF	TGTGCCAGCAGTTACTCGATGACCGGGGGCCCTAACTATGGCTACACCTTC	-	TRBV6-8	TRBJ1-2	-
CAISESFNEQFF	TGTGCCATCAGTGAGTCTTTTAATGAGCAGTTCTTC	-	TRBV10-3	TRBJ2-1	-
CAWGQGGIAFF	TGTGCCTGGGGACAGGGCGGAATTGCTTTCTTT	TRBD1	TRBV30	TRBJ1-1	-
CASSVERGHRGWMDTEAFF	TGTGCCAGCAGTGTTGAAAGGGGCCACAGGGGTTGGATGGACACTGAAGCTTTCTTT	TRBD1	TRBV6-8	TRBJ1-1	few